These T cell receptor beta chains were read from a single sample in a study of shared clonotypes between healthy human individuals. This table comes from immunoSEQ multiplex PCR, and its TCRdb copy is limited to in-frame clones, with some not included. This table holds some 500,000 clones, around 80% found once. The specimen sequenced was PBMCs. The source of these receptors is a woman aged 40 to 50 in good health. Some clones in this sample may be carry-over from other donors' samples. Each CDR3 is given without its conserved first and last residue.

TRBV4-1 ASAAPGTDRYEQF
TRBV19 ASSTGVGETQY
TRBV7-2 ASSFDRGQIGYT
TRBV4-1 ASSLLRRETQY
TRBV18 ASSPPSAETQY
TRBV15 ATYGEGYT
TRBV15 ATSFGSNGGYT
TRBV19 ASSTTWDSSYEQY
TRBV7-9 ASSFTGNTEAF
TRBV18 ASSPPVARVYEQY
TRBV15 ATALPGENTEAF
TRBV9 ASSGVTNTEAF
TRBV18 ASSPENPATNEKLF
TRBV5-1 ASSLRLPPDTQY
TRBV28 ASKVRPTSASSYEQY
TRBV5-1 ASSLDGFQPQH
TRBV4-1 ASSQGNPEREQF
TRBV5-6 ASSLSGVEKLF
TRBV10-3 ATKDRTYQPQH
TRBV6-5 ASSSGSYNSPLH
TRBV7-2 ASSLVLGGTVYGYT
TRBV7-2 ASSLRTGEYEQY
TRBV18 ASSPPVQNTEAF
TRBV7-3 ASSLGPSGGTDTQY
TRBV10-3 AISRGAGGPHEQY
TRBV27 ASSRNRGRGYT
TRBV7-8 ASSDGTVDGYT
TRBV12-5 ASSGGGEQF
TRBV18 ASSPTLSSYEQY
TRBV9 ASSVVGSSYEQY
TRBV19 ASSILRGQNYEQY
TRBV2 ASRTTGQRTYEQY
TRBV28 ASSLWNPSHGGNQPQH
TRBV5-1 ASNRQGVDEQF
TRBV5-1 VSARDGAYEQY
TRBV15 ATSRGDRDSYEQY
TRBV14 ASSQDTGYANEKLF
TRBV2 ASSGTGNYGYT
TRBV5-6 ASHTGYYGYT
TRBV19 ASSPGQQGPQH
TRBV28 ASGLFQGRYEQY